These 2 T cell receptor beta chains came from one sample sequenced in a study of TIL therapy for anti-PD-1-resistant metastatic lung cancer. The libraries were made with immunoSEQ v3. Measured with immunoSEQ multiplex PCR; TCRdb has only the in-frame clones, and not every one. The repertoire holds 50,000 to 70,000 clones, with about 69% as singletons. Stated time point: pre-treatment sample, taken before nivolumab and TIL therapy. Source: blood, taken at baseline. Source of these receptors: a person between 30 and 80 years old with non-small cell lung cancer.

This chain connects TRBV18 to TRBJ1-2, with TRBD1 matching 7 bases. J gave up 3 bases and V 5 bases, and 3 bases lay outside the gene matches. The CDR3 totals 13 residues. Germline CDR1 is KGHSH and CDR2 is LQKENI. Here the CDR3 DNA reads TGTGCCAGCTCAATTGGGACAGACTATGGCTACACCTTC. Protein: CASSIGTDYGYTF.

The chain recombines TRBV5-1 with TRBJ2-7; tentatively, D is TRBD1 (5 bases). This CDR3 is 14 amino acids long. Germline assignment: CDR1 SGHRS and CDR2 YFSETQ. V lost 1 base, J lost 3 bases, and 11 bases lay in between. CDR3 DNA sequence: TGCGCCAGCAGCTTGAACTCGCAGGGCTACGAGCAGTACTTC. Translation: CASSLNSQGYEQYF.